This T cell receptor beta chain appears in the sequencing data of a study of shared clonotypes between healthy human individuals (dated by TCRdb to the early 2020s). With regard to the full study: The cohort included three men and two women between 18 and 49 years of age. For each donor, CD4 naive and CD4 memory were each given three plates, CD8 naive was given two plates, and CD8 memory was given one plate. The study deeply sequenced blood TCR repertoires of roughly five healthy adults to estimate repertoire size and the extent of clonotype sharing between individuals. To increase sequencing depth and limit assay-specific biases, different laboratories used diverse techniques to prepare libraries and sequence TCR repertoires. Leukapheresis yielded between about 0.85 and 10 billion PBMCs per donor. Overall study outcomes, separate from this receptor: Because the study included only a small number of donors, the genetic and exposure-history diversity represented was limited. Across four donors, about 5.2% of naive CD4, approximately 3.5% of naive CD8, 2% to 2.5% of memory CD4, and about 0.4% of memory CD8 clonotypes were shared. Higher generation probabilities were observed for clonotypes shared by all four sorted-subset donors than for non-shared clonotypes. Based on pairwise subsampling, the degree of clonotype sharing among donors was expected to be affected by sequencing depth. Larger estimated clonotype richness was generally found for naive subsets than for memory subsets. Sampling was restricted to blood, and TCR repertoires in tissue are likely to differ from TCR repertoires in blood. Incomplete sequencing was indicated by rarefaction of sorted-subset datasets, despite the large sequencing depth.

V loses 9 bases, J loses 7 bases, and the germline ends lie 16 bases apart. Taken from the germline V gene, the CDR1 and CDR2 loops are MNHNS and SASEGT. The CDR3 runs 13 amino acids, cysteine and phenylalanine included. Just the 39-base CDR3 DNA is kept, in frame starting at base 1. Using the deep immunoSEQ assay, TCR CDR3 regions were amplified from genomic DNA by multiplex PCR. Genomic DNA extracted from each cell subset was distributed evenly over all wells of several immunoSEQ 96-well plates, and each plate served as one replicate. For sorted subsets, each replicate PCR was loaded with roughly 190 ng genomic DNA, equivalent to about 33,000 T cell genomes. The purified libraries were quantified using a Qubit 3.0 fluorometer, sized with a Bioanalyzer 2100, and then quantified again using the KAPA Library Quantification kit. Each immunoSEQ 96-well plate was sequenced on its own single-read 150-cycle Illumina NextSeq 550 flow cell. The paper's processing steps were these. Because the immunoSEQ output included only junctional sequences and no quality scores, the filtering could not be the same as the filtering used for full-length reads. To assign V/J genes and CDR3, sequences were annotated against IMGT germline references using PyIR, a Python wrapper for IgBLAST v1.9. Reads were removed for weak V/J assignments (E-value above 1e-6), missing CDR3, stop codons, out-of-frame junctions, or ambiguous translated residues. A V3J clonotype was defined by an identical inferred V gene, J gene, and CDR3 amino acid sequence. Percentage overlap between repertoires was computed as shared unique clonotypes divided by the size of the smaller repertoire. Repertoire richness was assessed with RTK rarefaction, the Chao1 estimator, and Recon v2.1 estimates of unobserved clonotypes. Generation probabilities for all TCRbeta clonotypes obtained by the gDNA method from a few donors were computed using OLGA. TCRdb retrieved this table from immuneACCESS and kept in-frame rearrangements only. Not all clones are present; in checked studies, unresolved V genes account for under half, and no reason is known for the remainder. The DNA gave D and trimming, while V, J and clone size come from that table. The sample yields approximately 1.5 million clones; nearly 99% were counted once. Around 0.45% of the sample is held by the ten biggest clonotypes.

Remarks on this clone: Its antigen is currently not known. No clone much larger than this one lies a single base away; base qualities are absent.

Healthy HIV-negative adults with no recently reported acute infections or vaccinations were included as donors. Every donor was a Caucasian adult residing in Nashville, Tennessee, USA. CD4+ T cells were enriched through magnetic negative selection, after which naive cells were positively selected on CD45RA and the remaining negative fraction served as the memory subset. Blood was obtained by leukapheresis, after which PBMCs were separated by Ficoll-Histopaque density gradient centrifugation and cryopreserved in liquid nitrogen vapor phase. Analytical flow cytometry was used to check the purity and quantity of every magnetically sorted T cell population. Genomic DNA was isolated from every sorted fraction and measured by UV absorbance on a Nanodrop 2000c.

The specimen sequenced was naive CD4+ T cells sorted from blood. Sample cell subset or site, as interpreted from the label and publication: CD45RA+ positively selected. The TCR was taken from a man younger than 40 in good health. The V and J segments used are TRBV6-1 and TRBJ2-1; the D call is tentative, TRBD1 or TRBD2, as each matches 5 bases. CDR3 loop: CARPRVKGNEQFF. Here is the DNA: TGTGCCAGACCGCGGGTTAAGGGGAATGAGCAGTTCTTC.